These 8 T cell receptor beta chains share one sample of origin, sequenced in a study of blood T cell repertoires in COVID-19. The data were produced by immunoSEQ multiplex PCR, yet TCRdb's version contains in-frame clones alone and is incomplete. The sample shows under 300,000 clones, about nine tenths of them seen only once. Specimen: peripheral blood. These receptors all stem from a man between 25 and 39 years old with COVID-19, enrolled during active disease.

Notes on this clone: Other DNA variants within this sample encode the same CDR3. CDR3 in amino acids: CASSQVGGTGNTIYF. The CDR3 DNA sequence: TGTGCCAGCAGCCAAGTAGGCGGCACTGGAAACACCATATATTTT. This chain joins TRBV3-1 (or the pseudogene TRBV3-2) and TRBJ1-3; D gene ambiguous. Germline values: CDR1 LGHDT, CDR2 YNNKEL (reference sequence). V lost 1 base, J lost 2 bases, and 9 bases lay in between. The CDR3 sequence is 15 residues long.

This clone was recorded only once. The J gene is TRBJ2-3, the V gene TRBV5-4; 8 positions agree with TRBD2. Germline CDR1 and CDR2: SGHNT and YYREEE (reference sequence). V gave up 5 bases and J gave up 1 base; unmatched junction bases: 6. There are 15 residues in the CDR3. For the CDR3, the DNA is TGTGCCAGCAGACGCAGCGGGGGACGCACAGATACGCAGTATTTT. It translates to CASRRSGGRTDTQYF.

The chain combines TRBV5-1 with TRBJ1-1; no reliable D call. This CDR3 contains 14 residues. The V gene lost 4 bases and the J gene lost 2 bases, with 12 bases spanning the gap. Per germline, CDR1 SGHRS and CDR2 YFSETQ. The CDR3 DNA reads TGCGCCAGCAGCCCCCGGGGAGTAAACACTGAAGCTTTCTTT. This encodes CASSPRGVNTEAFF.

The J gene is TRBJ2-5, the V gene TRBV7-3; a weak D match, TRBD1 (5 bases). The CDR3 is 13 amino acids. In germline, CDR1 is SGHTA, CDR2 FQGTGA. Trimming removed 5 bases at V and 1 base at J, with 8 bases between. This CDR3 reads CASSPDSQETQYF. The CDR3 coding sequence is TGTGCCAGCAGCCCCGACAGCCAAGAGACCCAGTACTTC.

The chain links TRBV12-5 to TRBJ2-1; 10 positions agree with TRBD2. The germline gives CDR1 LGHNT, CDR2 FRNRAP. The CDR3 is 17 amino acids. J was trimmed by 3 bases and V by 0 bases; bases with no gene match: 5. This CDR3 is CASGLVLAGGFYNEQFF. DNA of the CDR3: TGTGCTAGTGGTTTGGTATTAGCGGGGGGTTTCTACAATGAGCAGTTCTTC.

This chain uses TRBV7-2 with TRBJ1-5, with TRBD1 as a possible D gene (6 bases). CDR1 and CDR2 from the germline V gene are SGHTA and FQGNSA. Trimming shortened V by 5 bases and J by 3 bases, and 14 bases separated the two germline ends. CDR3 length: 15 amino acids. This chain's CDR3 is CASSRTGQTNQPQHF. In DNA form, the CDR3 reads TGTGCCAGCAGCAGAACCGGACAGACCAATCAGCCCCAGCATTTT.

This rearrangement joins TRBV6-5 to TRBJ2-1, with 12 bases that match TRBD2. Trimming removed 5 bases from V and 7 bases from J; junction bases left unmatched: 3. The germline gives CDR1 MNHEY, CDR2 SVGAGI. The CDR3 is 14 residues long. CDR3 loop: CASSPSGGANEQFF. In DNA, the CDR3 is TGTGCCAGCAGTCCTAGCGGGGGGGCAAATGAGCAGTTCTTC.

The chain recombines TRBV7-9 with TRBJ1-3; unclear D gene. The germline V and J ends were trimmed by 4 bases and 0 bases, with 7 bases remaining between them. CDR3 length: 14 amino acids. Germline V gene data show CDR1 as SEHNR and CDR2 as FQNEAQ (reference sequence). The CDR3: CASSSLLSGNTIYF. The DNA for the CDR3 is TGTGCCAGCAGCTCACTGCTCTCTGGAAACACCATATATTTT.